A selection of T cell receptor beta chains follows, all from one sample in a study of human versus mouse CDR3 diversity and MHC coevolution. TCRdb's copy holds only in-frame clones and misses some; the assay was immunoSEQ multiplex PCR. The table shows roughly 86,000 clones, with just over 90% occurring only once. The sequencing input was naive CD4+ T cells from blood. The receptors come from a person aged 30-69 years in good health. Each CDR3 is given with its conserved first and last residue. The D gene is left open where the match is weak. Part of the rows lack a size; the others show once, few, many or a class for expanded clones.

>TRBJ2-5|TRBV10-3|NA|NA
CAISLAEQETQYF
TGTGCCATCAGCCTAGCAGAACAAGAGACCCAGTACTTC
>TRBJ2-7|TRBV27|TRBD1|NA
CASSFSATGAYEQYF
TGTGCCAGCAGTTTCTCGGCGACAGGGGCCTACGAGCAGTACTTC
>TRBJ2-1|TRBV5-4|TRBD2|NA
CASSLNRASGGVNEQFF
TGTGCCAGCAGCTTGAATCGGGCTAGCGGGGGAGTCAATGAGCAGTTCTTC
>TRBJ1-2|TRBV5-8|NA|NA
CASSLVGRNNYGYTF
TGTGCCAGCAGCTTGGTGGGCAGGAATAACTATGGCTACACCTTC
>TRBJ1-2|TRBV19|TRBD1|NA
CASSSGQGARPIYGYTF
TGTGCCAGTAGTTCGGGACAGGGGGCTCGTCCTATCTATGGCTACACCTTC
>TRBJ2-1|TRBV30|NA|NA
CAWSVNLLNEQFF
TGTGCCTGGAGTGTAAATTTACTAAATGAGCAGTTCTTC
>TRBJ1-5|TRBV5-1|NA|NA
CASSAGSNNQPQHF
TGCGCCAGCAGCGCAGGGTCGAACAATCAGCCCCAGCATTTT
>TRBJ2-5|TRBV11-2|NA|NA
CASSAKAGQSQETQYF
TGTGCCAGCAGCGCAAAGGCGGGACAGAGTCAAGAGACCCAGTACTTC
>TRBJ1-2|TRBV28|TRBD1|few
CASSFGTGMYGYTF
TGTGCCAGCAGTTTCGGGACAGGGATGTATGGCTACACCTTC
>TRBJ2-1|TRBV18|TRBD2|NA
CASSDGLAALDPQFF
TGTGCCAGCTCAGACGGACTAGCGGCCCTAGATCCGCAGTTCTTC
>TRBJ2-7|TRBV14|NA|NA
CASSQDAQAKPYF
TGTGCCAGCAGCCAAGATGCACAGGCGAAGCCGTACTTC
>TRBJ1-4|TRBV19|TRBD1|NA
CASSIGGQVNEKLFF
TGTGCCAGTAGTATCGGGGGACAGGTTAATGAAAAACTGTTTTTT
>TRBJ2-3|TRBV5-6|TRBD2|NA
CASSLYQRGDTDTQYF
TGTGCCAGCAGCTTGTACCAGCGGGGAGATACAGATACGCAGTATTTT
>TRBJ1-2|TRBV6-1|TRBD1|once
CASSEPTGGNYGYTF
TGTGCCAGCAGTGAACCGACAGGGGGGAACTATGGCTACACCTTC
>TRBJ1-5|TRBV7-2|NA|few
CASSSNSGNQPQHF
TGTGCCAGCAGCTCAAACTCTGGCAATCAGCCCCAGCATTTT
>TRBJ1-5|TRBV5-4|NA|NA
CATSVGNQPQHF
TGTGCCACCTCGGTTGGCAATCAGCCCCAGCATTTT
>TRBJ2-3|TRBV28|TRBD2|once
CASSSTTSGSPDTQYF
TGTGCCAGCAGTTCCACCACTAGCGGGAGCCCAGATACGCAGTATTTT
>TRBJ2-5|TRBV19|NA|NA
CASSIRGSETQYF
TGTGCCAGTAGTATAAGGGGGTCGGAGACCCAGTACTTC
>TRBJ2-3|TRBV5-1|NA|NA
CASRAERYSTDTQYF
TGCGCCAGCAGGGCAGAGCGGTACTCCACAGATACGCAGTATTTT
>TRBJ1-1|TRBV29-1|NA|NA
CSARGGLNTEAFF
TGCAGCGCCAGAGGGGGTCTGAACACTGAAGCTTTCTTT
>TRBJ1-5|TRBV19|TRBD1|few
CASTEGAGNQPQHF
TGTGCCAGTACCGAGGGGGCCGGTAATCAGCCCCAGCATTTT
>TRBJ1-1|TRBV18|TRBD1|NA
CASSPLDRGRLKAFF
TGTGCCAGCTCACCGTTGGACAGGGGGAGGTTGAAAGCTTTCTTT
>TRBJ1-5|TRBV6-6|NA|NA
CASSYSIRDSNQPQHF
TGTGCCAGCAGTTACTCGATCAGGGATAGCAATCAGCCCCAGCATTTT
>TRBJ2-2|TRBV7-3|NA|NA
CASSSRTATSTGELFF
TGTGCCAGCAGCTCCCGGACAGCTACCTCCACCGGGGAGCTGTTTTTT
>TRBJ2-3|TRBV6-1|NA|NA
CAAGGDTTDTQYF
TGTGCCGCAGGAGGGGATACTACAGATACGCAGTATTTT
>TRBJ2-3|TRBV6-5|NA|NA
CASSYAQQSTDTQYF
TGTGCCAGCAGTTACGCACAGCAGAGCACAGATACGCAGTATTTT
>TRBJ2-7|TRBV18|TRBD2|NA
CASSPGLADLSYEQYF
TGTGCCAGCTCACCCGGACTAGCGGACCTCTCCTACGAGCAGTACTTC
>TRBJ2-7|TRBV11-1|NA|NA
CASSIRRTGIHEQYF
TGTGCCAGCAGCATACGCCGAACAGGGATTCACGAGCAGTACTTC
>TRBJ2-3|TRBV10-3|NA|NA
CAISEPGKVSDTQYF
TGTGCCATCAGTGAGCCGGGGAAGGTATCAGATACGCAGTATTTT
>TRBJ1-3|TRBV9|NA|NA
CASSVGWSGGNTIYF
TGTGCCAGCAGCGTAGGTTGGTCGGGTGGAAACACCATATATTTT
>TRBJ2-5|TRBV9|TRBD2|NA
CASSVATGGAGAQETQYF
TGTGCCAGCAGCGTAGCTACGGGGGGGGCGGGGGCCCAAGAGACCCAGTACTTC
>TRBJ2-1|TRBV11-2|TRBD2|NA
CASSPRTSGGAYNEQFF
TGTGCCAGCAGCCCCAGGACTAGCGGGGGAGCCTACAATGAGCAGTTCTTC
>TRBJ1-1|TRBV28|TRBD1|NA
CASRPGGSGTEAFF
TGTGCCAGCAGACCAGGGGGCTCAGGCACTGAAGCTTTCTTT
>TRBJ2-3|TRBV4-2|TRBD2|NA
CASSLSSGGTDTQYF
TGTGCCAGCAGCCTGTCTAGCGGGGGCACAGATACGCAGTATTTT
>TRBJ1-5|TRBV5-6|NA|NA
CASSLGRVNQPQHF
TGTGCCAGCAGCTTGGGGCGGGTTAATCAGCCCCAGCATTTT
>TRBJ2-7|TRBV7-3|NA|NA
CASSPTGEYEQYF
TGTGCCAGCAGCCCGACAGGAGAATACGAGCAGTACTTC
>TRBJ1-2|TRBV4-3|TRBD1|once
CASSQDGRGSYGYTF
TGCGCCAGCAGCCAAGATGGCAGGGGGTCGTATGGCTACACCTTC
>TRBJ1-4|TRBV18|NA|NA
CASSPPGGGSAAEKLFF
TGTGCCAGCTCACCACCGGGAGGCGGGAGTGCGGCTGAAAAACTGTTTTTT
>TRBJ2-7|TRBV19|NA|NA
CASRGRDGLSYEQYF
TGTGCCAGTAGGGGGCGGGACGGATTATCCTACGAGCAGTACTTC
>TRBJ2-7|TRBV4-2|NA|NA
CASSQGQTYEQYF
TGTGCCAGCAGCCAAGGACAGACCTACGAGCAGTACTTC
>TRBJ2-7|TRBV30|TRBD2|once
CAWKPTLGRRTSGRPYEQYF
TGTGCCTGGAAGCCAACCCTGGGACGGAGAACTAGCGGGCGACCCTACGAGCAGTACTTC
>TRBJ1-3|TRBV9|NA|NA
CASSVKGGTSGNTIYF
TGTGCCAGCAGCGTAAAAGGAGGGACCTCTGGAAACACCATATATTTT
>TRBJ1-5|TRBV5-1|TRBD1|NA
CAIQDRVSNQPQHF
TGCGCCATCCAAGACAGGGTCAGCAATCAGCCCCAGCATTTT
>TRBJ2-2|TRBV18|TRBD2|NA
CASSPASGRTGELFF
TGTGCCAGCTCACCTGCTAGCGGGAGAACCGGGGAGCTGTTTTTT
>TRBJ2-7|TRBV20-1|NA|NA
CSASDYLGQYF
TGCAGTGCTTCTGACTACCTTGGGCAGTACTTC
>TRBJ2-7|TRBV19|NA|NA
CASSTTGTGWHEQYF
TGTGCCAGTAGTACTACAGGGACGGGCTGGCACGAGCAGTACTTC
>TRBJ1-6|TRBV5-4|NA|once
CASSFVGSNSPLHF
TGTGCCAGCAGCTTCGTAGGGAGTAATTCACCCCTCCACTTT
>TRBJ2-1|TRBV7-3|TRBD2|once
CASSLDGGRADEQFF
TGTGCCAGCAGCTTAGACGGCGGGAGGGCCGATGAGCAGTTCTTC
>TRBJ1-2|TRBV6-5|NA|NA
CASSYRGLWGYTF
TGTGCCAGCAGTTACAGGGGTCTTTGGGGCTACACCTTC